This T cell receptor (beta chain) was obtained from a study of T-cell memory formation after mild COVID-19. For the study at large: TCR clusters largely stayed donor specific.

With constant-segment primers, 5'RACE yielded cDNA libraries of TCR alpha and TCR beta that carried sample barcodes and UMIs. Using its own MiXCR run on the 5' RACE reads, TCRdb lists one record per CDR3 protein. The sample lists roughly 560,000 distinct CDR3 sequences, roughly 22% occurring once. Overall study findings and caveats: Clones that contracted from day 15 to 85 had balanced CD4/CD8; later expanders were CD4+ biased. Prior to infection, memory already included some responding clones, suggesting cross-reactive memory joined.

Worth noting for this clonotype: The antigen is unknown.

CDR1 KGHDR and CDR2 SFDVKD come from the germline V gene. V lost 4 bases to trimming and J lost 4 bases; unmatched junction nucleotides: 5. The CDR3 is made up of 15 amino acids. The chain couples TRBV24-1 to TRBJ2-2; 7 bases line up with TRBD2. The sample consisted of PBMCs or a T cell subset sorted from them (not recorded which). The receptor comes from an adult woman who had mild COVID-19 (a few samples of this study predate the infection). Cell type and time point are not known. CDR3 sequence (DNA): TGTGCCACCAGTGACCAGACTAGCATCACCGGGGAGCTGTTTTTT. This codes for CATSDQTSITGELFF.